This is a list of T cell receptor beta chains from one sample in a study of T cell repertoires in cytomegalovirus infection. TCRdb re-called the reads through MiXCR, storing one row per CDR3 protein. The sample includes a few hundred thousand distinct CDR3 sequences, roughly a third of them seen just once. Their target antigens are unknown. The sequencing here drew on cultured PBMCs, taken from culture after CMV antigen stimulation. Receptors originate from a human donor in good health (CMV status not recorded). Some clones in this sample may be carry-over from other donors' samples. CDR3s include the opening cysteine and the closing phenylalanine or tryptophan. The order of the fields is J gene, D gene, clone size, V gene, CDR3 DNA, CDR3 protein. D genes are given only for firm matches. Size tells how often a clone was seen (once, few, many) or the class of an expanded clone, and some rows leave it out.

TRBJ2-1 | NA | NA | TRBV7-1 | TGTGCCAGCAGCTCAGAGACTAGTTCCAATGAGCAGTTCTTC | CASSSETSSNEQFF
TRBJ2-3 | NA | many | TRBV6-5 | TGTGCCAGCCGGGACGCCCGCCTTAGCACAGATACGCAGTATTTT | CASRDARLSTDTQYF
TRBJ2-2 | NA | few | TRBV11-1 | TGTGCCAGCAGACAAGACTATCCAACCGGGGAGCTGTTTTTT | CASRQDYPTGELFF
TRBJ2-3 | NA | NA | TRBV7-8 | TGTGCCAGCAGCTTAGCTACCCAAGCGGATACGCAGTATTTT | CASSLATQADTQYF
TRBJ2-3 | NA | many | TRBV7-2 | TGTGCCAGCAGCTTCCGAAGGGCAGATACGCAGTATTTT | CASSFRRADTQYF
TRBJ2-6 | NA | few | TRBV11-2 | TGTGCCAGCAGCTTTGTCAGGAGCTCTGGGGCCAACGTCCTGACTTTC | CASSFVRSSGANVLTF
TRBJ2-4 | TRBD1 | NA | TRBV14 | TGTGCCAGCAGCCAAGTTGAGGGGGCCATTCAGTACTTC | CASSQVEGAIQYF
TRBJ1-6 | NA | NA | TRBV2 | TGTGCCAGCATGGGGGACCGTGGCCGTTATTCACCCCTCCACTTT | CASMGDRGRYSPLHF
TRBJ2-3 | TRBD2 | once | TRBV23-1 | TGCGCCAGCAGTCAATTTGATATGAGCGGGAGGTTGACAGATACGCAGTATTTT | CASSQFDMSGRLTDTQYF
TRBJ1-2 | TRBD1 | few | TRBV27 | TGTGCCAGCAGTCAGGGACAGTCGCGCGGCTACACCTTC | CASSQGQSRGYTF
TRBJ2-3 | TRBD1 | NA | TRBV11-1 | TGTGCCAGCAGCGTGGGGGACAGGGCGAGCACAGATACGCAGTATTTT | CASSVGDRASTDTQYF
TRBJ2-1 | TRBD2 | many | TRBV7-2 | TGTGCCAGCAGAGCCGGAGGGACTAGCGGTAACAATGAGCAGTTCTTC | CASRAGGTSGNNEQFF
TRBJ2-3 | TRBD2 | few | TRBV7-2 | TGTGCCAGCAGGGGCCGGGGAGGGGATACGCAGTATTTT | CASRGRGGDTQYF
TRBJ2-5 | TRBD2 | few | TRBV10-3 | TGTGCCACCAAAAGTAGCGGGTCTACTCAAGAGACCCAGTACTTC | CATKSSGSTQETQYF
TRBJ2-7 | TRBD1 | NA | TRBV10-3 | TGTGCCATCAGTGAGTCGGGTACAGGGGGCTCCTACGAGCAGTACTTC | CAISESGTGGSYEQYF
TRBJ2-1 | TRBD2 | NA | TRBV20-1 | TGCAGTGCTTTTCCGGGACTAGCGAACAATGAGCAGTTCTTC | CSAFPGLANNEQFF
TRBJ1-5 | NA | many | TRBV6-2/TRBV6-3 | TGTGCCAGCAGTTCCCAGGCGGGACAGCCCCAGCATTTT | CASSSQAGQPQHF
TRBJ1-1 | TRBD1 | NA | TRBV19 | TGTGCCAGTAGTATGTTGGACAGGCCTCACCTGAACACTGAAGCTTTCTTT | CASSMLDRPHLNTEAFF
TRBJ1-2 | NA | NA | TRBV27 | TGTGCCAGCAGTTCCGCGAGACAGAACTATGGCTACACCTTC | CASSSARQNYGYTF
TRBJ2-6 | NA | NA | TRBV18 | TGTGCCAGCTCACGCCGACAGGACCTCTCTGGGGCCAACGTCCTGACTTTC | CASSRRQDLSGANVLTF
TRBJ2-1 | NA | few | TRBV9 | TGTGCCAGCAGCGTAGCTCCACAGAATGAGCAGTTCTTC | CASSVAPQNEQFF
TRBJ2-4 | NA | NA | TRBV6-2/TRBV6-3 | TGTGCCAGCAGACGATTTGGATCGAGAGGGAACATTCAGTACTTC | CASRRFGSRGNIQYF
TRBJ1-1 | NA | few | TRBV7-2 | TGTGCCAGCAGCTTAAGGACGAAGGACACTGAAGCTTTCTTT | CASSLRTKDTEAFF
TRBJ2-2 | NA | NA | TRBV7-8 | TGTGCCAGCAGCTTAGTTCGTACCGGGGAGCTGTTTTTT | CASSLVRTGELFF
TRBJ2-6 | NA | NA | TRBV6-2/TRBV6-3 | TGTGCCAGCAGTTACGGCTTTTCCTCTGGGGCCAACGTCCTGACTTTC | CASSYGFSSGANVLTF
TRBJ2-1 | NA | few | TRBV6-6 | TGTGCCAGCAGTTACTCTGGGTTAGCGGATCCCTACAATGAGCAGTTCTTC | CASSYSGLADPYNEQFF
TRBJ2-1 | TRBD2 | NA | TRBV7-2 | TGTGCCAGCAGCCCAGCGGGAGTAGGTGAGCAGTTCTTC | CASSPAGVGEQFF
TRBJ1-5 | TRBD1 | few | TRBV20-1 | TGCAGTGCTCCGGACAGGAGAAGCAATCAGCCCCAGCATTTT | CSAPDRRSNQPQHF
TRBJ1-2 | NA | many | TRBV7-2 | TGTGCCAGCAGCTTCCGGGGGCTGGGGTATGGCTACACCTTC | CASSFRGLGYGYTF
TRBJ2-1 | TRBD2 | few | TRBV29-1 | TGCAGCGTTGAACCCGGGAGGGCAAATGAGCAGTTCTTC | CSVEPGRANEQFF
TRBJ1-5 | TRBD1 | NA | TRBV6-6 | TGTGCCACCGCGCGCCCGGGACAGGGGGCGAGTCAGCCCCAGCATTTT | CATARPGQGASQPQHF